This T cell receptor beta chain is from a study of cytomegalovirus exposure and HLA in healthy donors. The PCR employed 60 Vbeta primers together with 13 Jbeta primers. Here immunoSEQ multiplex PCR was the method, and the copy in TCRdb shows in-frame clones only, minus some. This sample has about 170,000 clones; approximately 80% occur once, and the top ten carry around 3.1%. The sample was PBMCs. This receptor was obtained from a woman between 45 and 60 years old in good health and CMV-seropositive.

CDR3 in amino acids: CASSRGQGGSDTQYF. In DNA form, the CDR3 reads TGTGCCAGCAGCCGGGGACAGGGTGGGTCAGATACGCAGTATTTT. The chain joins TRBV7-3 to TRBJ2-3; 9 bases line up with TRBD1. Trimming at V came to 5 bases and at J to 4 bases, leaving 7 bases not matched to a gene. CDR1 is SGHTA, CDR2 FQGTGA, per germline. The CDR3 contains 15 residues.